The sequence of this T cell receptor (beta chain) was determined in a study of molecular identifiers for immune sequencing clone quantification. TCRdb ran MiXCR on the PCR reads and lists one entry per CDR3 protein. The sample consists of tens of thousands of distinct CDR3 sequences, around 18% of them appearing once. Trimming took 5 bases from V and 11 from J; bases not matched to a gene: 5. Germline V lookup: CDR1 SEHNR, CDR2 FQNEAQ (reference sequence). CDR3 size: 11 residues. Points on this clonotype: The CDR3 carries no conserved terminal phenylalanine or tryptophan, so it likely arises from a read error.

The TCR was taken from a human donor in good health. Some libraries in this study had Jurkat cell RNA spiked in. The V call is TRBV7-9, the J call TRBJ1-1; TRBD1 agrees at 7 bases. The sample taken for sequencing was naive CD8+ T cells from blood, with Jurkat cell RNA spiked in. Subset reported: FACS-sorted CD8+CD4-CCR7+CD45RA+ naive T cells. The CDR3 here is CASSAGQRAFS. As DNA, the CDR3 is TGTGCCAGCAGCGCGGGACAGCGGGCTTTCTCT.